Described below is a single TCR beta chain sequence and its context. At the DNA level, this CDR3 is encoded by other sequences in the same sample as well. V lost 0 bases, J lost 0 bases, and 6 bases lay in between. The CDR3 runs to 14 residues. CDR1 is SGHNT and CDR2 is YYREEE in the germline V gene (reference sequence). The entry originates in a study of blood T cell repertoires in COVID-19. Data came from immunoSEQ multiplex PCR; TCRdb stores just in-frame clones and leaves some out. The sample shows about 300,000 clones, around 90% of them seen only once. Sequencing was carried out using peripheral blood. This chain links TRBV5-4 with TRBJ1-1; D gene unclear. The clonotype comes from a man between 65 and 79 years old with acute or convalescent COVID-19. The CDR3 loop is CASSLGRLNTEAFF. Here the CDR3 DNA reads TGTGCCAGCAGCTTGGGGCGGTTGAACACTGAAGCTTTCTTT. The full variable domain, its missing parts supplied by reference TRBV5-4 and TRBJ1-1, is ETGVTQSPTHLIKTRGQQVTLRCSSQSGHNTVSWYQQALGQGPQFIFQYYREEENGRGNFPPRFSGLQFPNYSSELNVNALELDDSALYLCASSLGRLNTEAFFGQGTRLTVV.